The 18 T cell receptor beta chains below come from one sample, sequenced in a study of control samples from healthy donors and cancer patients. TCRdb's copy holds only in-frame clones and misses some; the assay was immunoSEQ multiplex PCR. In the table there are 93,000 or so clones, around 89% of which are singletons. The sample comprised PBMCs. The receptors here all came from a man in his sixties with lung cancer.

V and J are TRBV14 and TRBJ1-1; 11 bases align to TRBD1. Germline CDR1 reads SGHDN; CDR2 reads FVKESK. After removal of 9 bases from V and 5 bases from J, the junction contained 11 bases not matched to a gene. There are 15 residues in the CDR3. The CDR3 sequence: CASETAGTGGTEAFF. The CDR3 nucleotides are TGTGCCAGTGAAACCGCCGGGACAGGGGGGACTGAAGCTTTCTTT.

The gene calls are TRBV7-2 and TRBJ1-2, with TRBD1 as a possible D gene (6 bases). CDR3 size: 14 residues. V gave up 2 bases and J gave up 8 bases, with 15 bases separating them. CDR1 SGHTA and CDR2 FQGNSA come from the germline V gene. The chain's CDR3 is CASSLRSGELGYTF. The CDR3 bases are TGTGCCAGCAGCTTACGTTCAGGGGAGCTCGGCTACACCTTC.

Only a few counts were recorded for this clone. The chain combines TRBV2 with TRBJ2-5; 9 bases map to TRBD1. The germline V gene encodes CDR1 SNHLY and CDR2 FYNNEI. This CDR3 is built from 12 residues. V was clipped by 7 bases and J by 6 bases; unmatched bases: 3. CDR3 sequence reads: CASMGQGQTQYF. CDR3 coding DNA: TGTGCCAGCATGGGACAGGGCCAGACCCAGTACTTC.

The chain is built from TRBV11-2 and TRBJ2-7, with unresolved D. Germline V gene lookup returns CDR1 SGHAT and CDR2 FQNNGV. The CDR3 consists of 14 residues. V gave up 1 base and J gave up 0 bases, with 7 bases separating them. Written as DNA, the CDR3 is TGTGCCAGCAGCTTAGTAGAGCCCTCCTACGAGCAGTACTTC. Translation: CASSLVEPSYEQYF.

The J gene is TRBJ2-7, the V gene TRBV6-5; 11 bases align to TRBD1. After removal of 5 bases from V and 3 bases from J, the junction contained 3 bases not matched to a gene. This CDR3 has 14 residues. The germline V gene has CDR1 MNHEY and CDR2 SVGAGI. The CDR3 sequence: CASSRTGGFYEQYF. Written as DNA, the CDR3 is TGTGCCAGCAGTAGGACAGGGGGCTTCTACGAGCAGTACTTC.

The chain recombines TRBV18 with TRBJ1-2; 8 bases line up with TRBD1. CDR3 length: 15 amino acids. Germline loops: CDR1 KGHSH, CDR2 LQKENI. V trimming: 1 base; J trimming: 7 bases; junction bases outside the gene matches: 8. The DNA for the CDR3 is TGTGCCAGCTCACCACGCCAGACAGGGGAGAGTGGCTACACCTTC. This codes for CASSPRQTGESGYTF. The full variable domain, its missing parts supplied by reference TRBV18 and TRBJ1-2, is NAGVMQNPRHLVRRRGQEARLRCSPMKGHSHVYWYRQLPEEGLKFMVYLQKENIIDESGMPKERFSAEFPKEGPSILRIQQVVRGDSAAYFCASSPRQTGESGYTFGSGTRLTVV.

DNA of the CDR3: TGTGCCAGCAGCGTGGGTTTCGGTTTTAATCAGCCCCAGCATTTT. This sequence encodes CASSVGFGFNQPQHF. The V and J genes are TRBV9 and TRBJ1-5; D uncertain. Germline CDR1 is SGDLS and CDR2 is YYNGEE. The V and J ends lost 2 bases and 4 bases respectively, with 13 bases between them. The CDR3 contains 15 residues.

The chain recombines TRBV3-1 (or the pseudogene TRBV3-2) with TRBJ2-4, with D possibly being TRBD1 or TRBD2 (7 bases each). Trimming stripped 6 bases from V and 1 base from J, with 10 bases between. Germline CDR1 LGHDT, CDR2 YNNKEL (reference sequence). The CDR3 runs 14 residues. CDR3: CASRQGGAKNIQYF. The CDR3 coding sequence is TGTGCCAGCAGGCAGGGGGGGGCCAAAAACATTCAGTACTTC.

The rearrangement links TRBV18 to TRBJ1-4; the match to TRBD1 covers 9 bases. Germline V CDR1 and CDR2: KGHSH, LQKENI. V dropped 6 bases and J dropped 6; count of bases not matched to a gene: 5. The length of the CDR3 is 14 residues. The chain's CDR3 is CASSEQGAYEKLFF. The CDR3 DNA reads TGTGCCAGCTCGGAACAGGGGGCGTATGAAAAACTGTTTTTT.

This clone was detected only once. V is TRBV15 and J is TRBJ2-7; 15 nucleotides agree with TRBD2. The germline V gene encodes CDR1 LNHNV and CDR2 YYDKDF (reference sequence). The CDR3 is 17 amino acids. Losses at the gene ends were 4 bases for V and 4 bases for J; bases not matched to a gene: 8. DNA for the CDR3: TGTGCCACCAGCACGATCGGGACTAGCGGGGGGCCGTACGAGCAGTACTTC. It yields the protein CATSTIGTSGGPYEQYF.

The chain uses TRBV4-1 and TRBJ1-1; D might be TRBD1 (6 bases). From germline, CDR1 is MGHRA and CDR2 YSYEKL. The CDR3 runs to 15 residues. Trimming left V 0 bases short and J 3 bases short, with 11 bases between. The CDR3 is CASSQEEGVHTEAFF. The CDR3, as DNA: TGCGCCAGCAGCCAAGAGGAGGGGGTGCACACTGAAGCTTTCTTT.

The V gene is TRBV5-5, the J gene TRBJ2-3; perhaps D is TRBD1 or TRBD2 (5 bases each). The CDR3 length is 15 residues. Deletions cut 1 base from V and 5 bases from J, with 14 bases between. Germline assignment: CDR1 SGHKS and CDR2 YYEKEE (reference sequence). CDR3 protein: CASSLTGTNQDTQYF. In DNA form, the CDR3 reads TGTGCCAGCAGCTTGACCGGGACCAACCAAGATACGCAGTATTTT.

J is TRBJ1-1 and V is TRBV7-9; 8 positions match TRBD1. V was clipped by 4 bases and J by 6 bases; unmatched bases: 4. The CDR3 has 13 amino acids. The germline CDR1 and CDR2 sequences are SEHNR and FQNEAQ (reference sequence). The CDR3 DNA reads as TGTGCCAGCAGCTCCCAGGGGGCCGCTGAAGCTTTCTTT. Its translation is CASSSQGAAEAFF.

Of note for this clone: This CDR3 is also generated by other DNA sequences in the sample. This sequence joins TRBV5-5 and TRBJ1-1; perhaps TRBD1 as D (5 bases). CDR1 SGHKS and CDR2 YYEKEE come from the germline V gene (reference sequence). V dropped 0 bases and J dropped 1 base, with 10 bases sitting between them. The CDR3 spans 15 residues. The CDR3 DNA is TGTGCCAGCAGCTTGGCCGGTACAGGGAACACTGAAGCTTTCTTT. Encoded protein: CASSLAGTGNTEAFF.

In this sample, this clone turned up once. V usage is TRBV2 and J usage is TRBJ1-6, with D hard to call. The CDR3 is 14 residues long. Germline V gene sequence: CDR1 SNHLY, CDR2 FYNNEI. V dropped 4 bases and J dropped 4 bases, with 8 bases sitting between them. CDR3 loop: CASSASTYNSPLHF. As DNA, the CDR3 is TGTGCCAGCAGTGCCAGTACGTATAATTCACCCCTCCACTTT.

The V and J genes are TRBV5-1 and TRBJ1-2, with D unclear. From germline, CDR1 is SGHRS and CDR2 YFSETQ. With 1 base removed from V and 6 bases from J, the gap between germline ends came to 13 bases. The CDR3 is 14 residues long. The CDR3 nucleotides are TGCGCCAGCAGCTTGACCCTGGAAGTACATGGCTACACCTTC. Protein sequence: CASSLTLEVHGYTF. Filled out from reference TRBV5-1 and TRBJ1-2, the complete variable domain reads KAGVTQTPRYLIKTRGQQVTLSCSPISGHRSVSWYQQTPGQGLQFLFEYFSETQRNKGNFPGRFSGRQFSNSRSEMNVSTLELGDSALYLCASSLTLEVHGYTFGSGTRLTVV.

This chain uses TRBV20-1 with TRBJ2-7, with D unclear. The V end was cut by 5 bases, the J end by 6 bases, with 8 bases between. This CDR3 contains 10 residues. CDR1 DFQATT and CDR2 SNEGSKA come from the germline V gene (reference sequence). Here the CDR3 reads CSAWVGEQYF. CDR3 nucleotide sequence: TGCAGTGCTTGGGTCGGCGAGCAGTACTTC.

The rearrangement joins TRBV7-2 to TRBJ1-6; 8 bases match TRBD1. This CDR3 region has 15 residues. The J segment lost 7 bases and the V segment lost 4 bases, leaving 6 bases of the junction unmatched. Germline V gene lookup returns CDR1 SGHTA and CDR2 FQGNSA. CDR3 region: CASSSQGAQNSPLHF. CDR3 bases: TGTGCCAGCAGCTCCCAGGGGGCGCAGAATTCACCCCTCCACTTT.